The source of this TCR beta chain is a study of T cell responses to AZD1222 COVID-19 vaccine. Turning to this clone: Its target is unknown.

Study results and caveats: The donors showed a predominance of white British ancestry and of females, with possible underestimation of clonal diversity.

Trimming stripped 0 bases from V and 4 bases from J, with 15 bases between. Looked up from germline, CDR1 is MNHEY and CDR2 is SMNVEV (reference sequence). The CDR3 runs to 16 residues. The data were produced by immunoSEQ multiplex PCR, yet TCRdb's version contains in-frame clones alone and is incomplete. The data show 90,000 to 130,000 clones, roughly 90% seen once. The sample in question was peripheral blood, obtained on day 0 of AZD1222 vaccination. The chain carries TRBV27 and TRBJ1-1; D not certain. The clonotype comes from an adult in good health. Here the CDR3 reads CASSLSRQAYGTEAFF. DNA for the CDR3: TGTGCCAGCAGTTTATCACGGCAGGCCTACGGCACTGAAGCTTTCTTT.